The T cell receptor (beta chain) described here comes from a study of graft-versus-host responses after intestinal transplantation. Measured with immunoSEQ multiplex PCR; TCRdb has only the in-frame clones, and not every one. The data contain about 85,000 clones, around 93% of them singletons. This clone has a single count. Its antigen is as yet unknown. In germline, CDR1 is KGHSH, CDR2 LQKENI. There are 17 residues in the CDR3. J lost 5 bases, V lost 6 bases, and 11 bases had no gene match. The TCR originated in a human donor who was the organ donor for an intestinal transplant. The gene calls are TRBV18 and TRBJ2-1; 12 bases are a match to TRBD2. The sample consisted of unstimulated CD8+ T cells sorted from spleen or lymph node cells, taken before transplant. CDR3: CASSPGTSGLPHNEQFF. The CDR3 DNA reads TGTGCCAGCTCGCCCGGGACTAGCGGGCTCCCCCACAATGAGCAGTTCTTC.